This T cell receptor beta chain was obtained from a study of T-cell reconstitution after alpha-beta-depleted transplantation in children. Researchers prepared the TCRbeta library using unique molecular identifiers, the study reports. TCRdb processed the PCR reads anew with MiXCR; each CDR3 protein has one entry. The profile covers some 300,000 distinct CDR3 sequences, with about 9.3% appearing a single time and 2% to 2.5% taken by the ten largest. CDR3 length: 16 amino acids. CDR1 and CDR2 from the germline V gene are SGHVS and FNYEAQ. After removal of 6 bases from V and 1 base from J, the junction contained 7 bases not matched to a gene.

This TCR was sampled from a human donor who donated a stem cell graft to a child with acute lymphoblastic leukemia. The genes are TRBV7-6 and TRBJ2-2, with 8 bases identical to TRBD2. The sample here was PBMCs from the stem cell graft donor, taken from the stem cell graft. The CDR3 loop reads CASRTIAGRNTGELFF. The CDR3 coding sequence is TGTGCCAGCAGGACAATAGCGGGAAGGAACACCGGGGAGCTGTTTTTT.